What follows are 26 T cell receptor beta chains derived from one specimen sequenced in a study of cytomegalovirus exposure and HLA in healthy donors. With 60 Vbeta and 13 Jbeta primers, the PCR was carried out. Some clones are missing from TCRdb's copy, which holds only in-frame ones; the method was immunoSEQ multiplex PCR. The repertoire consists of over 200,000 clones, with over 65% occurring once and the leading ten covering 1.3%. Material for sequencing was PBMCs. The receptors were sampled from a human donor in good health.

V usage is TRBV28 and J usage is TRBJ1-6; TRBD1 is a possible D gene (5 bases). The germline V and J ends were trimmed by 1 base and 6 bases, with 10 bases remaining between them. The CDR3 has 15 amino acids. In germline, CDR1 is MDHEN, CDR2 SYDVKM. Here the CDR3 reads CASSLFRGSNSPLHF. Here the CDR3 DNA reads TGTGCCAGCAGTTTATTCCGGGGGTCTAATTCACCCCTCCACTTT.

The chain joins TRBV27 to TRBJ1-2, with 7 nucleotides matching TRBD1. The J segment lost 7 bases and the V segment lost 0 bases, leaving 2 bases of the junction unmatched. Germline CDR1 and CDR2: MNHEY and SMNVEV (reference sequence). The CDR3 covers 13 residues. As DNA, the CDR3 is TGTGCCAGCAGTTTATCGCCAGGGGGTGGCTACACCTTC. Its translation: CASSLSPGGGYTF.

This clone was counted a single time. The chain joins TRBV27 to TRBJ2-2; D ambiguous. Germline V lookup: CDR1 MNHEY, CDR2 SMNVEV (reference sequence). V lost 2 bases to trimming and J lost 7 bases, with 8 bases between them. CDR3 length: 13 amino acids. The CDR3 DNA reads TGTGCCAGCAGTTTACCTCCCGGCGGGGAGCTGTTTTTT. This encodes CASSLPPGGELFF.

The V call is TRBV7-2, the J call TRBJ1-1, with D possibly matching TRBD1 (5 bases). Germline lookup yields CDR1 SGHTA and CDR2 FQGNSA. This CDR3 comprises 15 residues. The germline V and J ends were trimmed by 0 bases and 1 base, with 9 bases remaining between them. The DNA of the CDR3 is TGTGCCAGCAGCTTAGCAGGGGTTGGGAACACTGAAGCTTTCTTT. Its translation: CASSLAGVGNTEAFF.

The V and J genes are TRBV28 and TRBJ2-7; 9 bases are a match to TRBD1. The CDR3 contains 14 residues. V gave up 5 bases and J gave up 7 bases; unmatched junction bases: 9. Germline V gene data show CDR1 as MDHEN and CDR2 as SYDVKM. In DNA form, the CDR3 reads TGTGCCAGCAGTCCTCCGGACAGGGGAGGGGAGCAGTACTTC. Protein sequence: CASSPPDRGGEQYF.

In nucleotides, the CDR3 is TGCGCCAGCAGCTTGGAACCGCGGGATACCGGGGAGCTGTTTTTT. Its protein is CASSLEPRDTGELFF. The V and J genes are TRBV5-1 and TRBJ2-2, with a possible D match to TRBD2 (6 bases). V dropped 0 bases and J dropped 5 bases, with 11 bases sitting between them. The CDR3 is 15 amino acids. Germline CDR1 reads SGHRS; CDR2 reads YFSETQ.

The V call is TRBV4-2, the J call TRBJ2-1; 7 nucleotides line up with TRBD2. V trimming: 0 bases; J trimming: 7 bases; junction bases outside the gene matches: 6. This CDR3 has 15 amino acids. Germline V gene sequence: CDR1 LGHNA, CDR2 YNFKEQ. CDR3: CASSQEAQGGNEQFF. The CDR3 nucleotides are TGTGCCAGCAGCCAAGAAGCCCAGGGAGGGAATGAGCAGTTCTTC.

The chain couples TRBV6-1 to TRBJ2-5; D is possibly TRBD1 (5 bases). Germline V lookup: CDR1 MNHNS, CDR2 SASEGT. The length of the CDR3 is 15 residues. V was clipped by 1 base and J by 2 bases, with 11 bases between them. CDR3 in DNA: TGTGCCAGCAGTGAAGGACAGCAACCTCAAGAGACCCAGTACTTC. It is translated as CASSEGQQPQETQYF.

J is TRBJ1-3 and V is TRBV6-1; TRBD1 is a possible D gene (5 bases). The V gene's germline CDR1 is MNHNS and CDR2 SASEGT. The CDR3 length is 13 residues. Trimming removed 8 bases at V and 3 bases at J, with 11 bases between. The CDR3, as DNA: TGTGCCAGCGATGGGGGACTTGGAAACACCATATATTTT. Translating it yields CASDGGLGNTIYF.

The V and J genes are TRBV30 and TRBJ1-2, with D perhaps TRBD1 (5 bases). CDR1 and CDR2 from the germline V gene are GTSNPN and SVGIG (reference sequence). Between the trimmed V and J ends, which lost 7 bases and 4 bases, there was a span of 13 bases. The CDR3 has 12 residues. The CDR3 nucleotides are TGTGCCTTAAATCAGGGCAGCTATGGCTACACCTTC. Amino acid sequence: CALNQGSYGYTF.

The chain employs TRBV19 and TRBJ1-1; D gene unclear. Germline V gene lookup returns CDR1 LNHDA and CDR2 SQIVND (reference sequence). The CDR3 spans 17 residues. Trimming shortened V by 2 bases and J by 3 bases, and 19 bases separated the two germline ends. CDR3 protein: CASSITGEGFTDTEAFF. As DNA, the CDR3 is TGTGCCAGTAGTATAACTGGTGAAGGTTTTACAGACACTGAAGCTTTCTTT.

V gene TRBV12-2 combines with J gene TRBJ1-5; the table's TRBD1 call for D was not verified on the DNA. TRBV12-2 is given as a pseudogene. The CDR3 runs to 16 residues. The CDR3 DNA sequence: TGTGCAAGTCGCTTAGAGTACAGCCCCTGCAATCAGCCCCAGCATTTT. This encodes CASRLEYSPCNQPQHF.

The rearrangement uses TRBV4-3 and TRBJ2-2; TRBD2 matches 9 bases. The CDR3 covers 17 residues. V was pared by 0 bases and J by 3 bases, with 5 bases of the junction left unmatched. Per the germline V gene, CDR1 is LGHNA and CDR2 is YSLEER. The chain's CDR3 is CASSQEGSGGDTGELFF. CDR3 DNA: TGCGCCAGCAGCCAAGAGGGTAGCGGGGGAGACACCGGGGAGCTGTTTTTT.

V usage is TRBV7-3 and J usage is TRBJ2-3; TRBD2 matches at 10 bases. The CDR3 consists of 15 residues. CDR1 and CDR2 from the germline V gene are SGHTA and FQGTGA. The V gene end was trimmed by 5 bases and the J gene end by 2 bases; junction bases not matched to a gene: 4. The CDR3 here is CASSVLAGDTDTQYF. The CDR3 bases are TGTGCCAGCAGCGTCCTAGCGGGAGACACAGATACGCAGTATTTT.

The chain couples TRBV5-8 to TRBJ2-4, with TRBD1 matching 7 bases. This CDR3 is built from 14 residues. Germline lookup yields CDR1 SGHTS and CDR2 YDEGEE. With V trimmed by 3 bases and J by 7 bases, 7 bases remained unmatched. In DNA, the CDR3 is TGTGCCAGCAGCTCAACAGGGGTTGTTAACATTCAGTACTTC. It codes for CASSSTGVVNIQYF.

This clone was detected once. V is TRBV6-6 and J is TRBJ2-7; TRBD1 is a possible D gene (6 bases). Germline V gene lookup returns CDR1 MNHNY and CDR2 SVGAGI (reference sequence). This CDR3 is 15 amino acids long. V lost 2 bases and J lost 0, with 11 bases in between. This chain's CDR3 is CASSYTTGNSYEQYF. The CDR3 nucleotides read TGTGCCAGCAGTTACACAACAGGGAACTCCTACGAGCAGTACTTC.

The gene calls are TRBV7-9 and TRBJ2-7, with 9 bases aligning to TRBD2. J gave up 6 bases and V 1 base, and 4 bases lay outside the gene matches. The CDR3 has 14 residues. Germline CDR1 and CDR2: SEHNR and FQNEAQ (reference sequence). The CDR3 spells CASSLETSGGEQYF. DNA for the CDR3: TGTGCCAGCAGCTTAGAGACTAGCGGAGGCGAGCAGTACTTC.

The CDR3 is CASSQSGAGDEQYF. DNA of the CDR3: TGCGCCAGCAGTCAATCAGGGGCGGGAGACGAGCAGTACTTC. The chain joins TRBV23-1 to TRBJ2-7, with 7 bases lining up with TRBD2. TRBV23-1 is an open reading frame whose function is uncertain. The CDR3 is 14 amino acids. After removal of 0 bases from V and 5 bases from J, the junction contained 4 bases not matched to a gene.

This clone was observed a few times. The chain has TRBV7-2 and TRBJ1-6, with 8 nucleotides matching TRBD1. The CDR3 spans 16 residues. Trimming removed 5 bases from V and 7 bases from J; junction bases left unmatched: 10. From germline, CDR1 is SGHTA and CDR2 FQGNSA. CDR3 amino acids: CASSGRLTGGNSPLHF. CDR3 in DNA: TGTGCCAGCAGCGGCCGTCTTACAGGGGGAAATTCACCCCTCCACTTT.

The chain joins TRBV13 to TRBJ2-1; 10 bases line up with TRBD2. Trimming took 0 bases from V and 7 from J; bases not matched to a gene: 15. This CDR3 contains 19 residues. Germline lookup yields CDR1 PRHDT and CDR2 FYEKMQ (reference sequence). The DNA of the CDR3 is TGTGCCAGCAGCTTAGGCCTAATTGCTAGCGGGAGAAGGGGGAATGAGCAGTTCTTC. Translating gives CASSLGLIASGRRGNEQFF.

This chain's CDR3 is CASSLGGASGREQYF. In DNA form, the CDR3 reads TGTGCCAGCAGCTTAGGTGGGGCTAGCGGGAGGGAGCAGTACTTC. The chain links TRBV7-8 to TRBJ2-7; the match to TRBD2 covers 11 bases. The length of the CDR3 is 15 residues. In germline, CDR1 is SGHVS, CDR2 FQNEAQ. The V and J ends lost 1 base and 7 bases, in that order; junction bases with no gene match: 6.

The chain joins TRBV4-1 to TRBJ1-1; unclear D gene. The V end lost 1 base, the J end lost 0 bases, and 15 bases lay between the germline ends. Germline V gene sequence: CDR1 MGHRA, CDR2 YSYEKL. The CDR3 covers 17 residues. The CDR3 bases are TGCGCCAGCAGCCAAGGTCCGCAATTTAGCATGAACACTGAAGCTTTCTTT. It translates to CASSQGPQFSMNTEAFF.

V usage is TRBV6-6 and J usage is TRBJ1-2, with 7 bases fitting TRBD1. The trim removed 7 bases at V and 5 bases at J, leaving 10 bases unmatched. Germline CDR1 reads MNHNY; CDR2 reads SVGAGI (reference sequence). The CDR3 consists of 14 residues. The CDR3 DNA reads as TGTGCCAGCAATTTAGGGGACAGCAGATATGGCTACACCTTC. Translating it yields CASNLGDSRYGYTF.

The chain employs TRBV5-1 and TRBJ2-1; 9 bases are shared with TRBD1. Germline assignment: CDR1 SGHRS and CDR2 YFSETQ. CDR3 length: 17 amino acids. V was clipped by 0 bases and J by 8 bases; unmatched bases: 12. The CDR3 sequence is CASSLAPPGQGGDEQFF. The CDR3 coding sequence is TGCGCCAGCAGCTTGGCACCCCCGGGACAGGGCGGCGATGAGCAGTTCTTC.

This clone was found once. The chain joins TRBV29-1 to TRBJ1-2, with TRBD1 matching 9 bases. The length of the CDR3 is 13 residues. Germline V CDR1 and CDR2: SQVTM, ANQGSEA. The V gene end was trimmed by 6 bases and the J gene end by 7 bases; junction bases not matched to a gene: 9. CDR3 loop: CSVAGTGYLGYTF. DNA of the CDR3: TGCAGCGTCGCCGGGACAGGGTATCTTGGCTACACCTTC.

V and J are TRBV6-4 and TRBJ2-5; TRBD1 aligns across 12 bases. In germline, CDR1 is MRHNA, CDR2 SNTAGT. V shed 6 bases, J shed 5 bases, and the junction held 4 bases outside the gene matches. CDR3 length: 14 residues. The CDR3 region is CASRGQGAGETQYF. CDR3 nucleotide sequence: TGTGCCAGCAGGGGACAGGGGGCAGGGGAGACCCAGTACTTC.